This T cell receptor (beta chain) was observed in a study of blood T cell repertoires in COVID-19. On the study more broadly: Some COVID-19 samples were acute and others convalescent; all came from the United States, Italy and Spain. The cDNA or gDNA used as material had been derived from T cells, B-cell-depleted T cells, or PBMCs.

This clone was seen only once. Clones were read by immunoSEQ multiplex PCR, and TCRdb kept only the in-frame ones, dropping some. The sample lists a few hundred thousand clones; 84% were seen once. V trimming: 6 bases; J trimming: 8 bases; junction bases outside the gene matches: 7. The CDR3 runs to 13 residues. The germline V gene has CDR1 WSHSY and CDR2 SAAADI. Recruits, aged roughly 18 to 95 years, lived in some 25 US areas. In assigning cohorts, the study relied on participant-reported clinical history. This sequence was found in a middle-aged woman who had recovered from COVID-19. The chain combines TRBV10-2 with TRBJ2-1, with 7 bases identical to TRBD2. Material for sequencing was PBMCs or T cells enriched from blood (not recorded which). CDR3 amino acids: CASSRTRWDEQFF. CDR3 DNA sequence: TGCGCCAGCAGCAGGACTAGATGGGATGAGCAGTTCTTC.